This entry concerns a single T cell receptor beta chain. What it binds is not known. Measured with immunoSEQ multiplex PCR; TCRdb has only the in-frame clones, and not every one. The sample carries approximately 100,000 clones, roughly 89% recorded once. This entry is derived from a study of T cell responses to AZD1222 COVID-19 vaccine. Study-level points and caveats: Increased Spike-specific TCR breadth and depth were observed after two AZD1222 doses.

In germline, CDR1 is SGHAT, CDR2 FQNNGV. V lost 5 bases and J 8 bases, leaving 19 bases between the germline ends. The CDR3 has 15 residues. This sequence was found in an adult in good health. This chain links TRBV11-2 with TRBJ2-1; D is undetermined. This sample comprised peripheral blood, obtained on day 0 of AZD1222 vaccination. In DNA, the CDR3 is TGTGCCAGCAGCAACCCCAGGTCCGGCCCCCATGAGCAGTTCTTC. Translating gives CASSNPRSGPHEQFF.